This is a list of T cell receptor beta chains from one sample in a study of cytomegalovirus exposure and HLA in healthy donors. Clones were read by immunoSEQ multiplex PCR, and TCRdb kept only the in-frame ones, dropping some. The sample lists 140,000 or so clones, roughly four fifths occurring once. The sequenced material came from PBMCs. Receptors were obtained from a woman in her sixties in good health and CMV-seropositive. CDR3s include the opening cysteine and the closing phenylalanine or tryptophan. Each record gives: J gene, clone size, V gene, D gene, CDR3 DNA, CDR3 protein. A D gene is named only where the DNA matches it firmly. Clone size is stated in some rows and not others, as once, few, many or a class when expanded.

J gene: TRBJ2-3; clone size: NA; V gene: TRBV10-3; D gene: TRBD2; CDR3 DNA: TGTGCCATCAGTAGAACAATAGCGGGATCCTCCACAGATACGCAGTATTTT; CDR3 protein: CAISRTIAGSSTDTQYF
J gene: TRBJ2-7; clone size: NA; V gene: TRBV5-4; D gene: TRBD1; CDR3 DNA: TGTGCCAGCAGCAGGGACAGGGCGATGCTCGAGCAGTACTTC; CDR3 protein: CASSRDRAMLEQYF
J gene: TRBJ2-4; clone size: NA; V gene: TRBV4-3; D gene: NA; CDR3 DNA: TGCGCCAGCAGCCAAGGTCCCGGACAGCTACTAGCCAAAAACATTCAGTACTTC; CDR3 protein: CASSQGPGQLLAKNIQYF
J gene: TRBJ2-7; clone size: NA; V gene: TRBV7-2; D gene: TRBD2; CDR3 DNA: TGTGCCAGCAGCTTAGATCCAGCGGGAAGGCGGCAGTACTTC; CDR3 protein: CASSLDPAGRRQYF
J gene: TRBJ2-5; clone size: NA; V gene: TRBV2; D gene: TRBD2; CDR3 DNA: TGTGCCAGCAGGGGACTAGCGGGTCTCCCAGAGACCCAGTACTTC; CDR3 protein: CASRGLAGLPETQYF
J gene: TRBJ2-3; clone size: NA; V gene: TRBV11-2; D gene: TRBD2; CDR3 DNA: TGTGCCAGCAGCTTAGTAGCGGGAGGTGGAACAGATACGCAGTATTTT; CDR3 protein: CASSLVAGGGTDTQYF
J gene: TRBJ1-2; clone size: NA; V gene: TRBV7-2; D gene: TRBD1; CDR3 DNA: TGTGCCAGCAGCCCCAAGACAGGGGGCTTATATGGCTACACCTTC; CDR3 protein: CASSPKTGGLYGYTF
J gene: TRBJ2-1; clone size: NA; V gene: TRBV6-1; D gene: TRBD2; CDR3 DNA: TGTGCCAGCAGAGCCGGACTAGCGGGAGGGAATGAGCAGTTCTTC; CDR3 protein: CASRAGLAGGNEQFF
J gene: TRBJ2-7; clone size: NA; V gene: TRBV19; D gene: NA; CDR3 DNA: TGTGCCAGTAGCTCGGACTGGGCGGGCGAGCAGTACTTC; CDR3 protein: CASSSDWAGEQYF
J gene: TRBJ2-2; clone size: NA; V gene: TRBV28; D gene: NA; CDR3 DNA: TGTGCCAGCAGTTTAGCTTCTCAGGGCGGCGGGGAGCTGTTTTTT; CDR3 protein: CASSLASQGGGELFF
J gene: TRBJ2-7; clone size: NA; V gene: TRBV6-5; D gene: TRBD2; CDR3 DNA: TGTGCCAGCAGTTACGCGGGACTAGACTTTGCCTACGAGCAGTACTTC; CDR3 protein: CASSYAGLDFAYEQYF
J gene: TRBJ2-7; clone size: NA; V gene: TRBV2; D gene: TRBD2; CDR3 DNA: TGTGCCAGCAGTGAAGTTGCGGGAGCTTCCGAGCAGTACTTC; CDR3 protein: CASSEVAGASEQYF
J gene: TRBJ2-5; clone size: NA; V gene: TRBV27; D gene: TRBD2; CDR3 DNA: TGTGCCAGCAGTTTTTTGGCGGGAGGCGGAGAGACCCAGTACTTC; CDR3 protein: CASSFLAGGGETQYF
J gene: TRBJ2-6; clone size: NA; V gene: TRBV5-1; D gene: NA; CDR3 DNA: TGCGCCAGCAGCTTGGCCATGGAGTCGGGGGCCAACGTCCTGACTTTC; CDR3 protein: CASSLAMESGANVLTF
J gene: TRBJ1-2; clone size: NA; V gene: TRBV19; D gene: NA; CDR3 DNA: TGTGCCAGTAGTATTGGCACAGGAGCTAACTATGGCTACACCTTC; CDR3 protein: CASSIGTGANYGYTF
J gene: TRBJ1-6; clone size: NA; V gene: TRBV5-1; D gene: NA; CDR3 DNA: TGCGCCAGCAGCCCGGAGGGCGTCTATAATTCACCCCTCCACTTT; CDR3 protein: CASSPEGVYNSPLHF
J gene: TRBJ1-5; clone size: once; V gene: TRBV7-9; D gene: TRBD1; CDR3 DNA: TGTGCCAGCAGCTTAACCGGGACAGGTGATCAGCCCCAGCATTTT; CDR3 protein: CASSLTGTGDQPQHF
J gene: TRBJ1-5; clone size: NA; V gene: TRBV4-1; D gene: TRBD1; CDR3 DNA: TGCGCCAGCAGCGAAACAGGGGGCGCGGGTCAGCCCCAGCATTTT; CDR3 protein: CASSETGGAGQPQHF
J gene: TRBJ2-7; clone size: NA; V gene: TRBV6-6; D gene: TRBD2; CDR3 DNA: TGTGCCAGCAGTGACCTAGCGGGCCTCTACGAGCAGTACTTC; CDR3 protein: CASSDLAGLYEQYF
J gene: TRBJ2-5; clone size: NA; V gene: TRBV25-1; D gene: NA; CDR3 DNA: TGTGCCAGCAGTGACAGGGGCCCCCAAGAGACCCAGTACTTC; CDR3 protein: CASSDRGPQETQYF
J gene: TRBJ1-5; clone size: NA; V gene: TRBV9; D gene: NA; CDR3 DNA: TGTGCCAGCAGCCAGGGCGTGAGCAATCAGCCCCAGCATTTT; CDR3 protein: CASSQGVSNQPQHF
J gene: TRBJ1-3; clone size: NA; V gene: TRBV18; D gene: TRBD1; CDR3 DNA: TGTGCCAGCTCCCCGGGACAGCTGGATGGAAACACCATATATTTT; CDR3 protein: CASSPGQLDGNTIYF
J gene: TRBJ2-7; clone size: NA; V gene: TRBV20-1; D gene: NA; CDR3 DNA: TGCAGCCTTAAGACACTCTACGAGCAGTACTTC; CDR3 protein: CSLKTLYEQYF
J gene: TRBJ2-5; clone size: NA; V gene: TRBV7-9; D gene: TRBD2; CDR3 DNA: TGTGCCAGCAGCCCTCTAGCGGGAGGGGGAGAGACCCAGTACTTC; CDR3 protein: CASSPLAGGGETQYF
J gene: TRBJ2-3; clone size: NA; V gene: TRBV14; D gene: TRBD2; CDR3 DNA: TGTGCCAGCAGGACTAGCGGAAGCACAGATACGCAGTATTTT; CDR3 protein: CASRTSGSTDTQYF
J gene: TRBJ2-5; clone size: NA; V gene: TRBV28; D gene: NA; CDR3 DNA: TGTGCCAGCAGTCCCCCCCCAGGGGTAGGGCAAGAGACCCAGTACTTC; CDR3 protein: CASSPPPGVGQETQYF
J gene: TRBJ2-2; clone size: NA; V gene: TRBV5-4; D gene: TRBD1; CDR3 DNA: TGTGCCAGCAGCCGGGGACAGCCAAGGTCGAACACCGGGGAGCTGTTTTTT; CDR3 protein: CASSRGQPRSNTGELFF
J gene: TRBJ2-2; clone size: NA; V gene: TRBV28; D gene: NA; CDR3 DNA: TGTGCCAGCAGTTTGGGGCGGCTGGGGACCGGGGAGCTGTTTTTT; CDR3 protein: CASSLGRLGTGELFF
J gene: TRBJ2-1; clone size: NA; V gene: TRBV30; D gene: NA; CDR3 DNA: TGTGCCTGGAGTGTACTCACCGTGGGAGGCGAGCAGTTCTTC; CDR3 protein: CAWSVLTVGGEQFF
J gene: TRBJ1-2; clone size: NA; V gene: TRBV6-1; D gene: NA; CDR3 DNA: TGTGCCAGCAGTGAATCGGGTCAGATCTATGGCTACACCTTC; CDR3 protein: CASSESGQIYGYTF
J gene: TRBJ1-2; clone size: NA; V gene: TRBV6-5; D gene: NA; CDR3 DNA: TGTGCCAGCAGGCAGGGTAACTATGGCTACACCTTC; CDR3 protein: CASRQGNYGYTF
J gene: TRBJ2-5; clone size: NA; V gene: TRBV28; D gene: TRBD2; CDR3 DNA: TGTGCCAGCGGACTAGCGGGAGGCGAGACCCAGTACTTC; CDR3 protein: CASGLAGGETQYF